This is a list of T cell receptor beta chains from one sample in a study of blood T cell repertoires in COVID-19. The assay was immunoSEQ multiplex PCR, and TCRdb's table has in-frame clones only and misses some. This table has about 480,000 clones, approximately 90% appearing once. The sequenced sample was peripheral blood. The receptors here all came from a young woman with acute or convalescent COVID-19. Both conserved end residues are part of each CDR3. The order of the fields is V gene, clone size, D gene, J gene, CDR3 protein, CDR3 DNA. D genes are given only for firm matches. Size values are once, few and many counts, or a class for expanded clones, and some rows have none.

v_call: TRBV24-1
clone_size: .
d_call: .
j_call: TRBJ1-1
cdr3_aa: CATMRRYPLTVWGLLNTEAFF
cdr3_nt: TGTGCCACCATGCGACGCTACCCTCTTACCGTATGGGGGCTACTAAACACTGAAGCTTTCTTT

v_call: TRBV28
clone_size: .
d_call: TRBD2
j_call: TRBJ2-5
cdr3_aa: CASSPHPSGGFQETQYF
cdr3_nt: TGTGCCAGCAGTCCCCACCCTAGCGGGGGGTTCCAAGAGACCCAGTACTTC

v_call: TRBV21-1
clone_size: .
d_call: .
j_call: TRBJ2-5
cdr3_aa: CASVQGAETQYF
cdr3_nt: TGTGCCAGCGTTCAGGGGGCTGAGACCCAGTACTTC

v_call: TRBV9
clone_size: few
d_call: .
j_call: TRBJ1-4
cdr3_aa: CASSADYRKLFF
cdr3_nt: TGTGCCAGCAGCGCCGACTACCGAAAACTGTTTTTT

v_call: TRBV28
clone_size: .
d_call: TRBD1
j_call: TRBJ1-2
cdr3_aa: CASRSSQGGYGYTF
cdr3_nt: TGTGCCAGCAGGTCCAGTCAGGGGGGCTATGGCTACACCTTC

v_call: TRBV5-1
clone_size: .
d_call: .
j_call: TRBJ2-3
cdr3_aa: CASSLGGVADTQYF
cdr3_nt: TGCGCCAGCAGCTTAGGGGGGGTCGCAGATACGCAGTATTTT

v_call: TRBV18
clone_size: .
d_call: TRBD1
j_call: TRBJ2-1
cdr3_aa: CASSPHKPGQGSYNEQFF
cdr3_nt: TGTGCCAGCTCACCACATAAACCGGGACAGGGGTCCTACAATGAGCAGTTCTTC

v_call: TRBV3-1/TRBV3-2
clone_size: .
d_call: .
j_call: TRBJ1-4
cdr3_aa: CASSRLGEKLFF
cdr3_nt: TGTGCCAGCAGCCGACTCGGAGAAAAACTGTTTTTT

v_call: TRBV19
clone_size: .
d_call: .
j_call: TRBJ2-2
cdr3_aa: CASEGRGANTGELFF
cdr3_nt: TGTGCCAGTGAAGGGAGGGGGGCGAACACCGGGGAGCTGTTTTTT

v_call: TRBV6-5
clone_size: .
d_call: .
j_call: TRBJ2-2
cdr3_aa: CASGDRDIKAGELFF
cdr3_nt: TGTGCCAGCGGGGACCGGGACATAAAGGCCGGGGAGCTGTTTTTT

v_call: TRBV28
clone_size: .
d_call: .
j_call: TRBJ2-5
cdr3_aa: CASSARQFSETQYF
cdr3_nt: TGTGCCAGCAGTGCTAGACAGTTTTCAGAGACCCAGTACTTC

v_call: TRBV5-1
clone_size: .
d_call: TRBD1
j_call: TRBJ2-1
cdr3_aa: CASSSTGTENYNEQFF
cdr3_nt: TGCGCCAGCAGCTCGACCGGGACAGAGAATTACAATGAGCAGTTCTTC